Each of the 18 T cell receptor beta chains below was sequenced from the same sample in a study of cytomegalovirus exposure and HLA in healthy donors. The study ran its PCR with 60 Vbeta and 13 Jbeta primers. Here immunoSEQ multiplex PCR was the method, and the copy in TCRdb shows in-frame clones only, minus some. The sample has more than 150,000 clones, 77% seen once. Sequencing used PBMCs. The source is a man younger than 35 in good health and CMV-seronegative.

The V call is TRBV6-6, the J call TRBJ1-1; perhaps TRBD1 as D (5 bases). CDR1 and CDR2 (germline): MNHNY, SVGAGI (reference sequence). The CDR3 runs 13 residues. Trimming stripped 6 bases from V and 2 bases from J, with 10 bases between. The CDR3 nucleotides read TGTGCCAGCAGGGGGGGAGGCAACACTGAAGCTTTCTTT. It codes for CASRGGGNTEAFF.

Comment on this clone: Distinct nucleotide sequences in the sample also encode this CDR3. The chain links TRBV4-3 to TRBJ2-5; D is unclear. The germline gives CDR1 LGHNA, CDR2 YSLEER. CDR3 size: 15 residues. V lost 4 bases, J lost 3 bases, and 15 bases lay in between. The CDR3 DNA is TGCGCCAGCAGCCGGCTGATGAGCGAGAAAGAGACCCAGTACTTC. Its translation: CASSRLMSEKETQYF.

The CDR3 nucleotides are TGTGCCAGCAGCTTTTCGTACACTGAAGCTTTCTTT. This translates into CASSFSYTEAFF. The V gene is TRBV13, the J gene TRBJ1-1, with D hard to call. The CDR3 is made up of 12 amino acids. V lost 3 bases and J 3 bases, leaving 5 bases between the germline ends. Germline CDR1 and CDR2: PRHDT and FYEKMQ (reference sequence). Together with reference TRBV13 and TRBJ1-1, the CDR3 gives the full variable domain: AAGVIQSPRHLIKEKRETATLKCYPIPRHDTVYWYQQGPGQDPQFLISFYEKMQSDKGSIPDRFSAQQFSDYHSELNMSSLELGDSALYFCASSFSYTEAFFGQGTRLTVV.

This clone was detected only a few times. The chain uses TRBV7-3 and TRBJ2-4; 7 bases agree with TRBD1. The trim removed 7 bases at V and 8 bases at J, leaving 11 bases unmatched. Germline lookup yields CDR1 SGHTA and CDR2 FQGTGA. The CDR3 loop spans 14 amino acids. The CDR3, as DNA: TGTGCCAGCACCCCTTGGACAGGCTCGGACATTCAGTACTTC. Protein: CASTPWTGSDIQYF.

This clone was found a few times. At the DNA level, this CDR3 is encoded by other sequences in the same sample as well. This chain links TRBV7-9 with TRBJ1-5; 7 bases are a match to TRBD1. This CDR3 has 14 amino acids. Germline V gene sequence: CDR1 SEHNR, CDR2 FQNEAQ (reference sequence). Unmatched junction bases numbered 0, after V lost 3 bases and J lost 1 base. CDR3 residues: CASSLGQSNQPQHF. CDR3 bases: TGTGCCAGCAGCTTGGGACAGAGCAATCAGCCCCAGCATTTT. Combining the CDR3 with reference TRBV7-9 and TRBJ1-5 gives the whole variable domain DTGVSQNPRHKITKRGQNVTFRCDPISEHNRLYWYRQTLGQGPEFLTYFQNEAQLEKSRLLSDRFSAERPKGSFSTLEIQRTEQGDSAMYLCASSLGQSNQPQHFGDGTRLSIL.

J is TRBJ2-5 and V is TRBV7-8; 10 bases agree with TRBD2. The CDR3 is 16 amino acids. Germline lookup yields CDR1 SGHVS and CDR2 FQNEAQ. Trimming cost V 1 base and J 5 bases; bases outside gene matches: 7. CDR3 residues: CASSLVLAGGGETQYF. For the CDR3, the DNA is TGTGCCAGCAGCTTAGTGTTAGCGGGGGGCGGTGAGACCCAGTACTTC.

This clone was recorded only once. The rearrangement joins TRBV18 to TRBJ2-3; no clear D. From germline, CDR1 is KGHSH and CDR2 LQKENI. The CDR3 extends over 14 amino acids. The ends were cut back, 2 bases at V and 2 bases at J, with 8 bases in the middle. The CDR3 nucleotides read TGTGCCAGCTCACCAGTACCTACCACAGATACGCAGTATTTT. The encoded protein is CASSPVPTTDTQYF. Filled out from reference TRBV18 and TRBJ2-3, the complete variable domain reads NAGVMQNPRHLVRRRGQEARLRCSPMKGHSHVYWYRQLPEEGLKFMVYLQKENIIDESGMPKERFSAEFPKEGPSILRIQQVVRGDSAAYFCASSPVPTTDTQYFGPGTRLTVL.

The rearrangement joins TRBV6-5 to TRBJ1-1, with 9 bases aligning to TRBD1. The germline V gene has CDR1 MNHEY and CDR2 SVGAGI. J lost 6 bases, V lost 7 bases, and 9 bases had no gene match. The CDR3 consists of 14 residues. The CDR3 nucleotides read TGTGCCAGCATCCGCCGGGACAGGGTCGCTGAAGCTTTCTTT. It encodes CASIRRDRVAEAFF.

This clone was recorded a few times. The chain combines TRBV9 with TRBJ2-5; no definite D call. V shed 0 bases and J shed 2 bases, with 14 bases lying between them. CDR3 size: 16 residues. Germline assignment: CDR1 SGDLS and CDR2 YYNGEE. CDR3 DNA sequence: TGTGCCAGCAGCGTAGCTCTGTCATCGGGTCAAGAGACCCAGTACTTC. Translation gives CASSVALSSGQETQYF.

J is TRBJ1-2 and V is TRBV7-6; D perhaps matches TRBD1 (5 bases). The CDR3 spans 17 residues. CDR1 and CDR2 from the germline V gene are SGHVS and FNYEAQ. V lost 1 base and J lost 3, with 18 bases in between. The CDR3 spells CASSLVQGGVSDYGYTF. CDR3 nucleotide sequence: TGTGCCAGCAGCTTAGTTCAGGGAGGTGTTTCGGACTATGGCTACACCTTC.

This clone turned up a few times. The V call is TRBV5-1, the J call TRBJ2-5; 9 bases are shared with TRBD2. V lost 4 bases to trimming and J lost 4 bases; unmatched junction nucleotides: 2. Germline CDR1 is SGHRS and CDR2 is YFSETQ. The CDR3 spans 13 residues. CDR3 nucleotide sequence: TGCGCCAGCAGCAATAGCGGGAGAGAGACCCAGTACTTC. Translation gives CASSNSGRETQYF.

The CDR3 coding sequence is TGTGCCTGGAGTGCGGGGGGGATGTACAATGAGCAGTTCTTC. It yields the protein CAWSAGGMYNEQFF. V is TRBV30 and J is TRBJ2-1; 8 bases map to TRBD2. The CDR3 extends over 14 amino acids. From germline, CDR1 is GTSNPN and CDR2 SVGIG (reference sequence). J was trimmed by 4 bases and V by 1 base; bases with no gene match: 3.

The gene calls are TRBV6-1 and TRBJ2-7, with 8 bases lining up with TRBD2. The germline V gene encodes CDR1 MNHNS and CDR2 SASEGT. V lost 7 bases and J lost 1; bases outside the gene matches: 9. This CDR3 has 15 residues. The CDR3 sequence is CASIQTSGDSYEQYF. CDR3 nucleotide sequence: TGTGCCAGCATCCAAACTAGCGGTGATTCCTACGAGCAGTACTTC.

The rearrangement joins TRBV30 to TRBJ1-1, with D maybe TRBD1 (6 bases). V gave up 5 bases and J gave up 3 bases, with 13 bases separating them. CDR3 size: 13 residues. Germline V lookup: CDR1 GTSNPN, CDR2 SVGIG (reference sequence). CDR3 amino acids: CAWYRDRDTEAFF. The DNA of the CDR3 is TGTGCCTGGTACAGGGATCGCGACACTGAAGCTTTCTTT. Drawing the rest from reference TRBV30 and TRBJ1-1, the complete variable domain is SQTIHQWPATLVQPVGSPLSLECTVEGTSNPNLYWYRQAAGRGLQLLFYSVGIGQISSEVPQNLSASRPQDRQFILSSKKLLLSDSGFYLCAWYRDRDTEAFFGQGTRLTVV.

J is TRBJ1-2 and V is TRBV11-1, with TRBD1 as a possible D gene (6 bases). The CDR3 consists of 15 residues. CDR1 and CDR2 (germline): SGHAT, FQDESV (reference sequence). V was trimmed by 2 bases and J by 0 bases, leaving 10 bases between them. CDR3 DNA: TGTGCCAGCAGCTTAACAGGGACCACTAACTATGGCTACACCTTC. It encodes CASSLTGTTNYGYTF.

This clone has only a few counts. The chain has TRBV29-1 and TRBJ1-4, with D uncertain. Germline V gene lookup returns CDR1 SQVTM and CDR2 ANQGSEA. This CDR3 is 12 amino acids long. With 7 bases removed from V and 5 bases from J, the gap between germline ends came to 11 bases. The CDR3 loop reads CSAGWANEKLFF. The CDR3 coding sequence is TGCAGCGCTGGGTGGGCGAATGAAAAACTGTTTTTT.

The gene calls are TRBV27 and TRBJ2-2, with D possibly being TRBD2 (7 bases). The CDR3 is made up of 17 amino acids. CDR1 is MNHEY and CDR2 is SMNVEV in the germline V gene (reference sequence). The V and J ends lost 3 bases and 5 bases respectively, with 19 bases between them. The CDR3 here is CASSFSLRGAPTGELFF. CDR3 bases: TGTGCCAGCAGTTTCTCGCTTCGGGGGGCCCCTACCGGGGAGCTGTTTTTT.

The CDR3 loop reads CASSFWGPPNEKLFF. In DNA, the CDR3 is TGTGCCAGCAGTTTCTGGGGGCCTCCGAATGAAAAACTGTTTTTT. V is TRBV27 and J is TRBJ1-4, with D possibly TRBD1 on 6 matching bases. The CDR3 covers 15 residues. The germline V and J ends were trimmed by 3 bases and 5 bases, with 13 bases remaining between them. Germline V gene data show CDR1 as MNHEY and CDR2 as SMNVEV (reference sequence).